The T cell receptor beta chain described here comes from a study of beta chain features in type 1 diabetes. Study conclusions and caveats: All four CD4+ subsets from Type 1 diabetes patients carried moderately but significantly shorter TCRB CDR3s.

The CDR3 contains 12 residues. Trimming took off 3 bases at V and 6 bases at J, with 8 bases between the two ends. Germline loops: CDR1 SGHTA, CDR2 FQGNSA. A note on this clone: Its specificity is unknown.

Every bit of the isolated RNA underwent reverse transcription, so sequencing read expressed TCRB transcripts. Clones were sequenced by immunoSEQ multiplex PCR, and TCRdb holds only the in-frame ones, with some missing. The sample lists 300,000 to 450,000 clones, roughly 13% seen once, with about 0.01% in the top ten. This sequence was found in a woman younger than 30 with type 1 diabetes. The chain employs TRBV7-2 and TRBJ1-1, with D possibly matching TRBD1 (6 bases). The sample taken for sequencing was naive CD4+ T cells from blood. In DNA, the CDR3 is TGTGCCAGCAGCTTGAACAGGGCTGAAGCTTTCTTT. This translates into CASSLNRAEAFF.